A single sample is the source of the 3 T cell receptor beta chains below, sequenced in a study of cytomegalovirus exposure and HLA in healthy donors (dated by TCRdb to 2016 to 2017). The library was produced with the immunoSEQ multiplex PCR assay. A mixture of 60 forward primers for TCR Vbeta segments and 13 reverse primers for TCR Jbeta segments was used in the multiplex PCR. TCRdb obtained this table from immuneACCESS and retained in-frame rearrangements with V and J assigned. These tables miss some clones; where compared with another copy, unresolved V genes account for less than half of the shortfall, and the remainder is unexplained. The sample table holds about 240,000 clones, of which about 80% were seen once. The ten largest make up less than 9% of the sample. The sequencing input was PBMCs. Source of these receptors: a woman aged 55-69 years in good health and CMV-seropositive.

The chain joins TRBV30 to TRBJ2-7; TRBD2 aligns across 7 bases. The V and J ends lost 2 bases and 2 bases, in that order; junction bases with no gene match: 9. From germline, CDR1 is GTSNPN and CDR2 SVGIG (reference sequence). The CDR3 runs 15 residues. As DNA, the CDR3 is TGTGCCTGGAGTCCCGTCCTAGCGGTGGCCTACGAGCAGTACTTC. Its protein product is CAWSPVLAVAYEQYF.

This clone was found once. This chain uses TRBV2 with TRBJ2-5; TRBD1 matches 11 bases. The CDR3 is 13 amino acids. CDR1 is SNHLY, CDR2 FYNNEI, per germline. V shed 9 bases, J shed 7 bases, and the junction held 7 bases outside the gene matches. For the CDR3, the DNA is TGTGCCAGTGGACAGGGGGCGCGTGGGACCCAGTACTTC. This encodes CASGQGARGTQYF. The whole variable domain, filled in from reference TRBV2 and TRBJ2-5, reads EPEVTQTPSHQVTQMGQEVILRCVPISNHLYFYWYRQILGQKVEFLVSFYNNEISEKSEIFDDQFSVERPDGSNFTLKIRSTKLEDSAMYFCASGQGARGTQYFGPGTRLLVL.

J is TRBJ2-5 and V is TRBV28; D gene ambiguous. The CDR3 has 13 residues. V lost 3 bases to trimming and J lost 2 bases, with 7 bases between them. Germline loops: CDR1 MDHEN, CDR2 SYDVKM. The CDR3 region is CASSLAQQETQYF. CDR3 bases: TGTGCCAGCAGTTTGGCCCAACAAGAGACCCAGTACTTC.